The source of this T cell receptor beta chain is a study of T cells in Graves' hyperthyroidism and ophthalmopathy. For Graves' hyperthyroidism to be stable, ophthalmopathy could not progress within 18 months. Based on clinical symptoms, serum thyroxine and TRAb, thyroid ultrasound and orbital computed tomography, diagnoses were reached. V lost 2 bases and J lost 5, with 8 bases in between. The CDR3 has 12 residues. Germline V lookup: CDR1 SGHRS, CDR2 YFSETQ. What was amplified from RNA transcripts were TCR beta CDR3 regions. With the HTBI primer set, the TCR CDR3 went through a first round of RT-PCR. In TCRdb, the multiplex PCR reads were re-called with MiXCR into one record per CDR3 protein. The data hold around 800,000 distinct CDR3 sequences, with more than 30% observed a single time.

This TCR was sampled from a young man with Graves' hyperthyroidism. The chain uses TRBV5-1 and TRBJ2-7; D is uncertain. The sample comprised blood. The CDR3 DNA follows: TGCGCCAGCAGCTTCGATTTCGACGAGCAGTACTTC. Translation gives CASSFDFDEQYF.